This is a list of T cell receptor beta chains from one sample in a study of T cells in Graves' hyperthyroidism and ophthalmopathy. MiXCR, applied by TCRdb to the multiplex PCR reads, yields one record per CDR3 protein. The table records roughly 700,000 distinct CDR3 sequences, around 15% of them present only once. Source material: blood. The receptors originated from a woman between 18 and 29 years old with Graves' hyperthyroidism. The CDR3 runs from the conserved cysteine through the conserved F or W.

TRBV7-9	TRBJ1-2	CASSRRPRFRGGYGYTF
TRBV4-2	TRBJ2-1	CASSQDASGRAGEQFF
TRBV28	TRBJ2-7	CASSPGTLWDREQYF
TRBV28	TRBJ2-5	CASSLLGGRAQETQYF
TRBV18	TRBJ2-1	CASSQDRDNEQFF
TRBV15	TRBJ2-3	CATSRKGAGQSYPDTQYF
TRBV12-3/TRBV12-4	TRBJ1-4	CASRPGGQGEKLFF
TRBV11-3	TRBJ2-3	CASSYSEDTQYF
TRBV20-1	TRBJ1-4	CSAREDGPTNEKLFF
TRBV2	TRBJ2-7	CASSEVEQYF
TRBV2	TRBJ2-1	CASSMTGLTEQFF
TRBV6-2/TRBV6-3	TRBJ1-1	CASSYPPAPGAFF
TRBV7-9	TRBJ1-1	CASSVIMNTEAFF
TRBV12-3/TRBV12-4	TRBJ2-7	CASSGGTGTTYEQYF
TRBV18	TRBJ2-7	CASSQLPGGPYEQYF
TRBV27	TRBJ2-1	CASSLRGYSYNEQFF
TRBV6-2/TRBV6-3	TRBJ2-5	CASSMNPKAPSGTQYF
TRBV12-3/TRBV12-4	TRBJ2-3	CASSPPTAGSTDTQYF
TRBV3-1	TRBJ2-1	CASRGLYNEQFF
TRBV27	TRBJ2-5	CASSSPQARQETQYF
TRBV20-1	TRBJ2-7	CSAPKELDEQYF
TRBV11-1	TRBJ2-5	CASSLGDSDRSQETQYF
TRBV20-1	TRBJ1-1	CSARSGAPNTEAFF
TRBV27	TRBJ2-1	CASSGLAGGREQFF
TRBV7-3	TRBJ2-1	CASSLTTSGYYNEQFF
TRBV24-1	TRBJ1-1	CATSDTGDTEAFF
TRBV20-1	TRBJ2-7	CSARMEFEQYF
TRBV11-2	TRBJ2-1	CASSLATGKSYNEQFF
TRBV28	TRBJ2-2	CATHPPGGLLSTGELFF
TRBV2	TRBJ2-1	CASRPGTSLEQFF
TRBV7-9	TRBJ1-1	CASTDRGRGTEAFF
TRBV20-1	TRBJ2-7	CSASFLHGSSYEQYF
TRBV29-1	TRBJ2-3	CSVAGTGVTDTQYF
TRBV5-6	TRBJ1-5	CASSRGQGRQPQHF
TRBV6-5	TRBJ2-7	CASSYEYEQYF
TRBV3-1	TRBJ2-7	CASSTQAGGGYEQYF
TRBV20-1	TRBJ2-1	CSARSGAGGSYNEQFF
TRBV18	TRBJ2-2	CASSPTGPNTGELFF
TRBV13	TRBJ1-6	CASSTRATGYNSPLHF
TRBV19	TRBJ1-5	CASSITDHTYQPQHF
TRBV6-1	TRBJ1-2	CASSRQEDGYTF
TRBV7-9	TRBJ1-3	CASRLGTNPGNTIYF
TRBV12-3/TRBV12-4	TRBJ2-4	CASSGGLLAKNIQYF
TRBV3-1	TRBJ2-3	CASSQGGSDWADTQYF
TRBV20-1	TRBJ2-3	CSARAEGDTQYF
TRBV29-1	TRBJ1-2	CSVEAGGLGYGYTF
TRBV20-1	TRBJ2-3	CSAPTTSGSSDTQYF
TRBV11-2	TRBJ2-5	CASRRGAQETQYF
TRBV24-1	TRBJ2-3	CATSDRGTSGKFDTQYF
TRBV5-5	TRBJ1-2	CASSLDGSGAGYYTF
TRBV6-1	TRBJ2-5	CASSEGWQGKYQETQYF